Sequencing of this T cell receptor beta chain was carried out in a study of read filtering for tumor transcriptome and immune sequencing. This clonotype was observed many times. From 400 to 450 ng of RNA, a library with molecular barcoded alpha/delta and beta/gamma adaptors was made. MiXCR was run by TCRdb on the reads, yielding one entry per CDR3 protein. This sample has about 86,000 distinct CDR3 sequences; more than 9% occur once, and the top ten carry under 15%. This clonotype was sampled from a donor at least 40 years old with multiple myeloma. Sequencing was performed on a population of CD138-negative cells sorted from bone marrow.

In nucleotides, the CDR3 is TGCAGCGTTGAAACAAGCGGGGACAGGACCTTC. It is translated as CSVETSGDRTF. This chain connects TRBV29-1 to TRBJ1-2, with 8 bases identical to TRBD1. V gave up 2 bases and J gave up 14 bases; unmatched junction bases: 7. The CDR3 consists of 11 residues. Germline V gene lookup returns CDR1 SQVTM and CDR2 ANQGSEA.